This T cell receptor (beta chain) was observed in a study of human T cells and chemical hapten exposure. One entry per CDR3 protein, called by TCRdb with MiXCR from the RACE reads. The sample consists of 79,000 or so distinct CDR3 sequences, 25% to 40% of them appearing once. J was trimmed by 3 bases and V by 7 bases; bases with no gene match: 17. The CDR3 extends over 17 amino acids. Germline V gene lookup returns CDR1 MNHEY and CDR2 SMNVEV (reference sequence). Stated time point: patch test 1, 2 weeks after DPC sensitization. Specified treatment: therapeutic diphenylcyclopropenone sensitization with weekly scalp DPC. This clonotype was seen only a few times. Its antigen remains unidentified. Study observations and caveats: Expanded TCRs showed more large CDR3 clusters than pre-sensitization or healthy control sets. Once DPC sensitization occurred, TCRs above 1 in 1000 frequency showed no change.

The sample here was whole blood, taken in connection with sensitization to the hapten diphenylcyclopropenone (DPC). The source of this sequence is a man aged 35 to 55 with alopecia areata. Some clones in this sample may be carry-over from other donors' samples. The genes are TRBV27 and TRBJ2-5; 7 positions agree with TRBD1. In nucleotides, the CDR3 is TGTGCCAGCACAAATTGGACAGGACCGTTGTCCAAAGAGACCCAGTACTTC. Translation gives CASTNWTGPLSKETQYF.